This entry describes one T cell receptor beta chain. These data come from a study of blood T cell repertoires in COVID-19. Turning to the study itself: The origin of the acute and convalescent COVID-19 samples was the United States, Italy and Spain. Sample material is recorded as cDNA or gDNA derived from T cells, B-cell-depleted T cells, or PBMCs.

In the original workflow: By means of reference gene primer amplification, nucleated cell counts were estimated. The method was immunoSEQ multiplex PCR; TCRdb's version includes in-frame clones alone and lacks a portion of them. The DNA gave D and trimming, while V, J and clone size come from that table. The table records 90,000 to 150,000 clones, 81% of them present only once. Germline assignment: CDR1 SGHTA and CDR2 FQGNSA. The CDR3 extends over 14 amino acids. Losses at the gene ends were 0 bases for V and 8 bases for J; bases not matched to a gene: 5. This clonotype was sampled from a human donor in a cohort sampled during active COVID-19. Sequencing used peripheral blood. The J gene is TRBJ2-3, the V gene TRBV7-2, with 7 nucleotides matching TRBD1. CDR3 nucleotides: TGTGCCAGCAGCTTAGCCCAGGGGGTGGCTACGCAGTATTTT. Encoded protein: CASSLAQGVATQYF.